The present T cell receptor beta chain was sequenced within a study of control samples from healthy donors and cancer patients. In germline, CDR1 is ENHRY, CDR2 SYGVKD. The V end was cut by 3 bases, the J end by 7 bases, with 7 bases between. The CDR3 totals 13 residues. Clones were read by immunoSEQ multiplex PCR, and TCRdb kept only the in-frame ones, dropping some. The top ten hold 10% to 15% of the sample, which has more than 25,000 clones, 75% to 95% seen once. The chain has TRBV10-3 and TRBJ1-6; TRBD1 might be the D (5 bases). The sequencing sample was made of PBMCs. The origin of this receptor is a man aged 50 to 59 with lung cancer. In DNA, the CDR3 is TGTGCCATCAGTGACAGACAGAATTCACCCCTCCACTTT. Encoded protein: CAISDRQNSPLHF.